The clone carrying this T cell receptor (beta chain) was detected only a few times. It was with unique molecular identifiers that the TCRbeta library was prepared. In TCRdb, the PCR reads were re-called with MiXCR into one record per CDR3 protein. The sample lists about 640,000 distinct CDR3 sequences; around a sixth were seen once. The sample originates from a study of T-cell reconstitution after alpha-beta-depleted transplantation in children. V lost 2 bases and J 3 bases, leaving 14 bases between the germline ends. CDR3 length equals 16 residues. The chain couples TRBV12-3 or TRBV12-4 to TRBJ2-1; TRBD1 or TRBD2 may be the D gene (6 bases each). This receptor was taken from a human donor who donated a stem cell graft to a child with acute myeloid leukemia. The specimen comprised PBMCs from the stem cell graft donor, sampled from the stem cell graft. The DNA of the CDR3 is TGTGCCAGCAGTTTAAACCGTGGGGGGCTCTACAATGAGCAGTTCTTC. The encoded protein is CASSLNRGGLYNEQFF.